This is a list of T cell receptor beta chains from one sample in a study of beta chain features in type 1 diabetes. The repertoire was sequenced with immunoSEQ multiplex PCR; TCRdb's copy has only in-frame clones and lacks some. The data contain almost 350,000 clones, about 18% of them singletons. Sequenced material: naive CD4+ T cells from blood. These receptors all stem from a woman under 30 in good health. Each CDR3 is given with its conserved first and last residue. Fields, in order: J gene, V gene, D gene, clone size, CDR3 DNA, CDR3 protein. A D gene is named only where the DNA matches it firmly. Rows may omit the clone size; those that give it use once, few, many or a size class.

TRBJ1-1 TRBV19 . few TGTGCCAGTAGTATAGAGAGGAACACTGAAGCTTTCTTT CASSIERNTEAFF
TRBJ1-3 TRBV14 TRBD1 few TGTGCCAGCAGCTTCCGGACAGGGCCGACCTCTGGAAACACCATATATTTT CASSFRTGPTSGNTIYF
TRBJ1-2 TRBV5-6 TRBD1 . TGTGCCAGCAGCACCCAAACCAACAGGGGGACGGGCTACACCTTC CASSTQTNRGTGYTF
TRBJ2-3 TRBV30 TRBD2 few TGTGCCTGGAGTGTAGCTAGCGGGAGGGCAGATACGCAGTATTTT CAWSVASGRADTQYF
TRBJ2-5 TRBV2 . . TGTGCCAGCAGCGAGGAATGGGGGCTGGGGCAAGAGACCCAGTACTTC CASSEEWGLGQETQYF
TRBJ1-1 TRBV6-7 TRBD1 once TGTGCCAGCAGTAACCACCGGGACAGTGCTGAAGCTTTCTTT CASSNHRDSAEAFF
TRBJ1-5 TRBV12-2 . . TGTGCAAGTCGCTTGGTGTGGCAGGGTAACCAGCCCCAGCATTTT CASRLVWQGNQPQHF
TRBJ2-5 TRBV5-1 . . TGCGCCAGCAGCCTCGACAGCACTCAAGAGACCCAGTACTTC CASSLDSTQETQYF
TRBJ2-3 TRBV9 . few TGTGCCAGCAGCGTAGTGGCCGACACAGATACGCAGTATTTT CASSVVADTDTQYF
TRBJ1-1 TRBV18 . . TGTGCCAGCTCACCAAACCGAGGGAACACTGAAGCTTTCTTT CASSPNRGNTEAFF
TRBJ2-7 TRBV5-5 . few TGTGCCAGCAGCTCCGACACCTCCTACGAGCAGTACTTC CASSSDTSYEQYF
TRBJ1-6 TRBV4-2 . once TGTGCCAGCAGCCAAGAGGGGGGTGGTTCACCCCTCCACTTT CASSQEGGGSPLHF
TRBJ2-7 TRBV19 . . TGTGCCAGTAGTTCTTACAGGGACCCCTCCTACGAGCAGTACTTC CASSSYRDPSYEQYF
TRBJ1-1 TRBV5-1 . . TGCGCCAGCAGGGAGGGGATGAACACTGAAGCTTTCTTT CASREGMNTEAFF
TRBJ1-1 TRBV5-1 . few TGCGCCAGCAGCTTGGACGGGACAAAGGCAACTGAAGCTTTCTTT CASSLDGTKATEAFF
TRBJ1-2 TRBV25-1 TRBD1 . TGTGCCAGCAGTGACCACAGGGGGCCAGAGAGCGGCTACACCTTC CASSDHRGPESGYTF
TRBJ2-2 TRBV30 . few TGTGCCTGGGCGCAGGGGGGTATCACCGGGGAGCTGTTTTTT CAWAQGGITGELFF
TRBJ1-5 TRBV6-5 . . TGTGCCAGCAGTTACTCGCGGGATCAGCCCCAGCATTTT CASSYSRDQPQHF
TRBJ1-2 TRBV19 TRBD1 few TGTGCCAGTAGTCCGGGACAGATCTACTATGGCTACACCTTC CASSPGQIYYGYTF
TRBJ2-2 TRBV9 . . TGTGCCAGCAGCGTTAACGGGAATCTCCCCGGGGAGCTGTTTTTT CASSVNGNLPGELFF
TRBJ2-5 TRBV9 TRBD2 few TGTGCCAGCAGCGTAGCCCTAGCGGGGGACCAAGAGACCCAGTACTTC CASSVALAGDQETQYF
TRBJ2-1 TRBV7-6 TRBD2 few TGTGCCAGCAGCCTCCGGACTAGCGGGAGGGCGGAGAATGAGCAGTTCTTC CASSLRTSGRAENEQFF
TRBJ1-1 TRBV15 . few TGTGCCACCAGCAGACAAGACAGAGATGAAGCTTTCTTT CATSRQDRDEAFF
TRBJ1-4 TRBV2 . once TGTGCCAGCAGTGAACAGGGTGGTAATGAAAAACTGTTTTTT CASSEQGGNEKLFF
TRBJ2-2 TRBV29-1 . . TGCAGCGTTGCCCCAGGGGTTGCGAACACCGGGGAGCTGTTTTTT CSVAPGVANTGELFF
TRBJ2-3 TRBV30 TRBD1 few TGTGCCTGGAGTTTGACGGGACAGTTCACAGATACGCAGTATTTT CAWSLTGQFTDTQYF
TRBJ2-1 TRBV4-2 TRBD1 few TGTGCCAGCAGCCAAGAGGCACGACAGGGTAAATCCTACAATGAGCAGTTCTTC CASSQEARQGKSYNEQFF
TRBJ2-5 TRBV15 . . TGTGCCACCAGCAGAGATCAAAGCGGAGGAGAGACCCAGTACTTC CATSRDQSGGETQYF
TRBJ2-1 TRBV13 TRBD2 few TGTGCCAGCAGCTTAGTGCGGGAGGGTCAGTTCTTC CASSLVREGQFF
TRBJ1-1 TRBV7-2 TRBD1 few TGTGCCAGCAGCTCGACAGGGATCACTGAAGCTTTCTTT CASSSTGITEAFF
TRBJ2-1 TRBV5-1 TRBD2 . TGCGCCAGCAAGGCTAGCGGGGGGGCCCCTCTCAATGAGCAGTTCTTC CASKASGGAPLNEQFF
TRBJ2-2 TRBV2 TRBD2 . TGTGCCAGCAGTGAGGAGCTAGCGGGAGGAGCCGGGGAGCTGTTTTTT CASSEELAGGAGELFF
TRBJ2-1 TRBV12-2 . . TGTGCAAGTCGCTTAGAGAGACTAGCGGGAGGGCCCAATGAGCAGTTCTTC CASRLERLAGGPNEQFF
TRBJ2-7 TRBV5-4 . . TGTGCCAGCAGCTTGGGTGCAGGTCAAGCCTACGAGCAGTACTTC CASSLGAGQAYEQYF
TRBJ2-2 TRBV5-1 . . TGCGCCAGCAGCCTACAGGGAACCGGGGAGCTGTTTTTT CASSLQGTGELFF
TRBJ2-2 TRBV25-1 . . TGTGCCAGCACTCACAACCTCCCCGGGGAGCTGTTTTTT CASTHNLPGELFF
TRBJ1-1 TRBV4-1 TRBD1 . TGCGCCAGCAGCCAAGCGGCCTGGACAGGGAGGACTGAAGCTTTCTTT CASSQAAWTGRTEAFF
TRBJ2-6 TRBV4-1 TRBD1 . TGCGCCAGCAGTCCCGGGACAGTCTTATCTGGGGCCAACGTCCTGACTTTC CASSPGTVLSGANVLTF
TRBJ2-7 TRBV25-1 . . TGTGCCAGCAGTAATCGATACGAGCAGTACTTC CASSNRYEQYF
TRBJ1-4 TRBV30 TRBD1 few TGTGCCTGGAGTACGGACAGGGCGAATGAAAAACTGTTTTTT CAWSTDRANEKLFF
TRBJ1-5 TRBV19 TRBD1 few TGTGCCAGTAGTTCAGGACAGGGCGCCCCCAACCAATGGACCCAGCATTTT CASSSGQGAPNQWTQHF